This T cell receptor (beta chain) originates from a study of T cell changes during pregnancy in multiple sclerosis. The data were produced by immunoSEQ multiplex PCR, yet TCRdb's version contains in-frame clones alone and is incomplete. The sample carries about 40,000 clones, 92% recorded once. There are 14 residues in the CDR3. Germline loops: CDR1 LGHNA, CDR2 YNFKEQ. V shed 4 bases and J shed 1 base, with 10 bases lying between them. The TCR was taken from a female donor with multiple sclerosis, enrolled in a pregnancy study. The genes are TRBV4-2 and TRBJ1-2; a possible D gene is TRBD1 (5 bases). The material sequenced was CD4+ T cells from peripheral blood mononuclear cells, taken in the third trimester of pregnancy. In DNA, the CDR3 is TGTGCCAGCAGCCCTGCCGGGGGTAACTATGGCTACACCTTC. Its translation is CASSPAGGNYGYTF.